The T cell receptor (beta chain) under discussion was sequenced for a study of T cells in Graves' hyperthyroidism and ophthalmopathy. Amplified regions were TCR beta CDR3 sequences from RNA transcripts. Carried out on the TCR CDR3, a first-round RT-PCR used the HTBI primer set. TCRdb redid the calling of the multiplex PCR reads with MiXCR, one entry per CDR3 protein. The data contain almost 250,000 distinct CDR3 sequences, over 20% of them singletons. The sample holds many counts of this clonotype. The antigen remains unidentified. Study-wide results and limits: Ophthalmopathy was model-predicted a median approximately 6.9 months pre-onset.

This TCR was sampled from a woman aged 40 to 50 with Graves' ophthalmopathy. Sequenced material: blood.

DNA for the CDR3: TGTGCCAGCAGTCCACCGGACAGGGCGGGCTACACCTTC. It yields the protein CASSPPDRAGYTF. The chain combines TRBV28 with TRBJ1-2, with 8 bases lining up with TRBD1. The CDR3 consists of 13 residues. The V gene end was trimmed by 5 bases and the J gene end by 8 bases; junction bases not matched to a gene: 7. Per germline, CDR1 MDHEN and CDR2 SYDVKM.